This T cell receptor beta chain emerged from a study of radiotherapy plus CTLA-4 blockade in lung cancer. In its sample, this clone is medium-sized. Germline values: CDR1 LNHDA, CDR2 SQIVND (reference sequence). Trimming took off 10 bases at V and 0 bases at J, with 9 bases between the two ends. This CDR3 comprises 13 residues. TCRdb's copy holds only in-frame clones and misses some; the assay was immunoSEQ multiplex PCR. The data show some 45,000 clones, approximately 79% seen once. The chain joins TRBV19 to TRBJ2-2; D is uncertain. This clonotype originated in a human donor with non-small cell lung cancer who had stable disease on radiotherapy plus ipilimumab. Sequencing used peripheral blood, obtained from a patient treated with radiotherapy plus ipilimumab. CDR3 residues: CATSPANTGELFF. The DNA for the CDR3 is TGTGCCACTTCCCCTGCGAACACCGGGGAGCTGTTTTTT.